The 10 T cell receptor beta chains below come from one sample, sequenced in a study of OX40 agonist ivuxolimab in advanced cancers. To prepare the library, the immunoSEQ multiplex PCR assay was applied. Entries here come from immuneACCESS through TCRdb and include only in-frame sequences with V and J called. Some clones fail to appear in such tables; in the studies checked, an unresolved V gene covers under half of the shortfall, and the cause of the remainder is unknown. Recorded for this sample are around 65,000 clones; roughly 90% of them occurred a single time. The ten largest clones take up approximately 11% of the sample. The sequenced sample was CD4+ or CD8+ T cells sorted from blood, obtained in a trial of the OX40 agonist ivuxolimab. The receptors originated from an adult with an advanced solid tumor such as melanoma, head and neck, liver or kidney cancer.

The rearrangement joins TRBV27 to TRBJ1-4; D unresolved. The CDR3 has 14 residues. V dropped 6 bases and J dropped 8 bases, with 16 bases sitting between them. Germline CDR1 and CDR2: MNHEY and SMNVEV (reference sequence). In DNA form, the CDR3 reads TGTGCCAGCAGCCCGACACCGAGGTGGGAAAAACTGTTTTTT. Its translation: CASSPTPRWEKLFF.

The chain combines TRBV7-9 with TRBJ2-7; D is perhaps TRBD1 (6 bases). The ends were cut back, 6 bases at V and 4 bases at J, with 7 bases in the middle. Per the germline V gene, CDR1 is SEHNR and CDR2 is FQNEAQ (reference sequence). This CDR3 region has 11 residues. This CDR3 reads CASRRGYEQYF. The CDR3 DNA reads TGTGCCAGCAGGAGGGGGTACGAGCAGTACTTC.

The gene calls are TRBV5-4 and TRBJ2-1; D call uncertain. V shed 4 bases and J shed 7 bases, with 6 bases lying between them. From germline, CDR1 is SGHNT and CDR2 YYREEE (reference sequence). The CDR3 contains 11 residues. The CDR3 DNA reads as TGTGCCAGCAGCCTGAGGAATGAGCAGTTCTTC. Translated: CASSLRNEQFF.

The gene calls are TRBV29-1 and TRBJ2-2; D call uncertain. V lost 3 bases, J lost 2 bases, and 10 bases lay in between. The germline CDR1 and CDR2 sequences are SQVTM and ANQGSEA. The CDR3 has 14 amino acids. CDR3 nucleotide sequence: TGCAGCGTTGATCCCGGCTTTAACACCGGGGAGCTGTTTTTT. Translation: CSVDPGFNTGELFF.

This rearrangement joins TRBV27 to TRBJ2-2, with D unresolved. Germline V CDR1 and CDR2: MNHEY, SMNVEV (reference sequence). This CDR3 is 11 amino acids long. Trimming cost V 5 bases and J 8 bases, with 6 bases left between them. CDR3 sequence (DNA): TGTGCCAGCAGTCTCGAAGGGGAGCTGTTTTTT. Amino acid sequence: CASSLEGELFF.

The chain combines TRBV5-8 with TRBJ2-1; D gene unclear. CDR1 is SGHTS and CDR2 is YDEGEE in the germline V gene. V was pared by 0 bases and J by 10 bases, with 8 bases between. This CDR3 has 12 amino acids. The CDR3 DNA sequence: TGTGCCAGCAGCTTGGATGGCATAGAGCAGTTCTTC. Its translation is CASSLDGIEQFF. The variable domain in full, completed from reference TRBV5-8 and TRBJ2-1, reads EAGVTQSPTHLIKTRGQQATLRCSPISGHTSVYWYQQALGLGLQFLLWYDEGEERNRGNFPPRFSGRQFPNYSSELNVNALELEDSALYLCASSLDGIEQFFGPGTRLTVL.

In its sample, this clone was seen once. The V gene is TRBV7-2, the J gene TRBJ2-1, with 10 bases aligning to TRBD1. Germline V gene data show CDR1 as SGHTA and CDR2 as FQGNSA. J lost 8 bases, V lost 5 bases, and 9 bases had no gene match. The CDR3 loop spans 15 amino acids. DNA for the CDR3: TGTGCCAGCAGCCGCCGGGACAGGGGTTACCATGAGCAGTTCTTC. Its translation: CASSRRDRGYHEQFF.

J is TRBJ2-2 and V is TRBV6-5; D gene ambiguous. V was pared by 5 bases and J by 0 bases, with 10 bases between. The CDR3 consists of 15 residues. Germline V CDR1 and CDR2: MNHEY, SVGAGI. CDR3 protein: CASSTGTANTGELFF. DNA of the CDR3: TGTGCCAGCAGTACCGGCACAGCGAACACCGGGGAGCTGTTTTTT.

V usage is TRBV10-3 and J usage is TRBJ1-5, with D tentatively TRBD1 (6 bases). The CDR3 loop spans 14 amino acids. V was pared by 10 bases and J by 5 bases, with 18 bases between. Germline V gene sequence: CDR1 ENHRY, CDR2 SYGVKD. The CDR3 protein is CATKQGSVDQPQHF. Written as DNA, the CDR3 is TGTGCCACCAAACAGGGTAGTGTTGATCAGCCCCAGCATTTT.

The chain recombines TRBV11-2 with TRBJ2-1; 9 bases fit TRBD1. CDR1 and CDR2 from the germline V gene are SGHAT and FQNNGV. The CDR3 contains 17 residues. The J segment lost 4 bases and the V segment lost 5 bases, leaving 12 bases of the junction unmatched. The CDR3 sequence: CASSPDRGWGGYNEQFF. The CDR3 coding sequence is TGTGCCAGCAGCCCGGACAGGGGATGGGGTGGGTACAATGAGCAGTTCTTC.